The 22 T cell receptor beta chains in this list originate from one sample, sequenced in a study of cytomegalovirus exposure and HLA in healthy donors. Primers included in the PCR were 60 Vbeta and 13 Jbeta primers. The assay was immunoSEQ multiplex PCR, and TCRdb's table has in-frame clones only and misses some. The profile shows 200,000 or so clones, roughly 80% of them singletons. Sequenced: PBMCs. Receptors were obtained from a boy aged 5-17 years in good health and CMV-seronegative.

The chain has TRBV5-1 and TRBJ1-6; 7 bases agree with TRBD1. Per germline, CDR1 SGHRS and CDR2 YFSETQ. This CDR3 comprises 15 residues. V was clipped by 5 bases and J by 4 bases; unmatched bases: 6. DNA of the CDR3: TGCGCCAGCAGATCGGGACAGAATTATAATTCACCCCTCCACTTT. Protein sequence: CASRSGQNYNSPLHF.

The chain uses TRBV6-5 and TRBJ2-7; D remains unclear. In germline, CDR1 is MNHEY, CDR2 SVGAGI. V was trimmed by 4 bases and J by 7 bases, leaving 8 bases between them. The CDR3 spans 11 residues. The chain's CDR3 is CASSSGSEQYF. CDR3 DNA: TGTGCCAGCAGTTCCGGTTCTGAGCAGTACTTC.

The chain couples TRBV14 to TRBJ1-1, with D possibly TRBD1 on 5 matching bases. This CDR3 comprises 15 residues. V was trimmed by 4 bases and J by 0 bases, leaving 12 bases between them. The germline CDR1 and CDR2 sequences are SGHDN and FVKESK. The chain's CDR3 is CASSPIDSLNTEAFF. The CDR3 coding sequence is TGTGCCAGCAGCCCTATCGACAGTCTGAACACTGAAGCTTTCTTT.

The rearrangement uses TRBV5-1 and TRBJ2-2, with TRBD1 matching over 8 bases. Unmatched junction bases numbered 8, after V lost 3 bases and J lost 4 bases. This CDR3 region has 16 residues. Germline assignment: CDR1 SGHRS and CDR2 YFSETQ. CDR3 sequence: CASSSGQGRSTGELFF. CDR3 DNA: TGCGCCAGCAGCTCAGGACAGGGACGTAGCACCGGGGAGCTGTTTTTT.

The chain joins TRBV6-5 to TRBJ2-7, with 10 bases that match TRBD2. Germline V CDR1 and CDR2: MNHEY, SVGAGI. After removal of 6 bases from V and 2 bases from J, the junction contained 4 bases not matched to a gene. CDR3 size: 14 residues. CDR3 sequence reads: CASSLAGAAYEQYF. In DNA, the CDR3 is TGTGCCAGCAGCCTAGCGGGAGCAGCCTACGAGCAGTACTTC.

The chain is built from TRBV18 and TRBJ1-4; the D is unclear. V lost 1 base to trimming and J lost 0 bases, with 9 bases between them. CDR3 length: 16 amino acids. From germline, CDR1 is KGHSH and CDR2 LQKENI. The CDR3 coding sequence is TGTGCCAGCTCACCACAGAGTTTCCCAACTAATGAAAAACTGTTTTTT. Translation gives CASSPQSFPTNEKLFF.

The chain uses TRBV7-2 and TRBJ1-1; 7 bases fit TRBD1. With V trimmed by 0 bases and J by 6 bases, 7 bases remained unmatched. The CDR3 runs to 15 residues. CDR1 is SGHTA, CDR2 FQGNSA, per germline. The DNA of the CDR3 is TGTGCCAGCAGCTTAGCGATAGGGGGCGCCCCTGAAGCTTTCTTT. It is translated as CASSLAIGGAPEAFF.

The V and J genes are TRBV27 and TRBJ1-5, with TRBD1 matching 7 bases. CDR1 is MNHEY, CDR2 SMNVEV, per germline (reference sequence). This CDR3 contains 14 residues. Trimming cost V 6 bases and J 2 bases; bases outside gene matches: 4. Here the CDR3 DNA reads TGTGCCAGCAGCCAACAGGGGCGCAATCAGCCCCAGCATTTT. Translated, it gives CASSQQGRNQPQHF.

This chain connects TRBV7-2 to TRBJ2-2; 8 bases line up with TRBD2. Looked up from germline, CDR1 is SGHTA and CDR2 is FQGNSA. V lost 5 bases and J lost 1; bases outside the gene matches: 15. This CDR3 contains 19 residues. The CDR3 nucleotides read TGTGCCAGCAGCCAAACTACAATGCCAAGCGGGAGGAACACCGGGGAGCTGTTTTTT. Amino acids: CASSQTTMPSGRNTGELFF. Full variable domain (missing parts from reference TRBV7-2 and TRBJ2-2): GAGVSQSPSNKVTEKGKDVELRCDPISGHTALYWYRQSLGQGLEFLIYFQGNSAPDKSGLPSDRFSAERTGGSVSTLTIQRTQQEDSAVYLCASSQTTMPSGRNTGELFFGEGSRLTVL.

Only one count was recorded for this clone. Its ends do not fully match the called genes, so a read error is possible. This chain connects TRBV2 to TRBJ1-4; D may be TRBD1 (5 bases). Per germline, CDR1 SNHLY and CDR2 FYNNEI. The CDR3 runs to 14 residues. DNA of the CDR3: TGTGCCAGCAGGGAAGACAGCCCGAATGAAAAACTGTTTTTT. Protein: CASREDSPNEKLFF.

The chain is built from TRBV4-3 and TRBJ1-2, with no clear D. Germline V lookup: CDR1 LGHNA, CDR2 YSLEER. V was pared by 0 bases and J by 0 bases, with 8 bases between. This CDR3 region has 15 residues. The CDR3 DNA follows: TGCGCCAGCAGCCAAGATCGGGTCGCTAACTATGGCTACACCTTC. Its translation: CASSQDRVANYGYTF.

V gene TRBV5-1 combines with J gene TRBJ1-1, with D perhaps matching TRBD1 (5 bases). V shed 0 bases and J shed 4 bases, with 7 bases lying between them. Per germline, CDR1 SGHRS and CDR2 YFSETQ. The CDR3 sequence is 13 residues long. The CDR3 DNA follows: TGCGCCAGCAGCTTGGGACAGCCCACTGAAGCTTTCTTT. It specifies CASSLGQPTEAFF.

The rearrangement uses TRBV27 and TRBJ2-5; no clear D gene. The end of the DNA aligns better with TRBJ2-7, so the J call may be wrong. CDR1 MNHEY and CDR2 SMNVEV come from the germline V gene (reference sequence). CDR3 size: 13 residues. The CDR3 here is CVIPGRTAYEQYF. The CDR3 DNA reads as TGTGTCATACCGGGTCGAACCGCCTACGAGCAGTACTTC.

The chain combines TRBV10-3 with TRBJ2-6; the D gene is possibly TRBD1 (5 bases). The CDR3 totals 13 residues. The V gene lost 6 bases and the J gene lost 4 bases, with 7 bases spanning the gap. Germline CDR1 ENHRY, CDR2 SYGVKD. CDR3 protein: CAIRTAGANVLTF. In DNA, the CDR3 is TGTGCCATCAGGACAGCCGGGGCCAACGTCCTGACTTTC.

This clone was counted once. The V and J genes are TRBV28 and TRBJ2-7; TRBD2 matches 10 bases. The V and J ends lost 5 bases and 4 bases, in that order; junction bases with no gene match: 8. The CDR3 runs to 15 residues. The V gene's germline CDR1 is MDHEN and CDR2 SYDVKM. The CDR3 DNA reads as TGTGCCAGCAGTATGCCGGGACTAGCGCTTTACGAGCAGTACTTC. Protein product: CASSMPGLALYEQYF.

As DNA, the CDR3 is TGTGCCAGCAGTTTGGGGGGGCCTCCCTACTACGAGCAGTACTTC. Protein: CASSLGGPPYYEQYF. The chain employs TRBV28 and TRBJ2-7; D might be TRBD2 (7 bases). In germline, CDR1 is MDHEN, CDR2 SYDVKM. This CDR3 comprises 15 residues. Between the trimmed V and J ends, which lost 3 bases and 3 bases, there was a span of 15 bases. Supplemented by reference TRBV28 and TRBJ2-7, the full variable domain reads DVKVTQSSRYLVKRTGEKVFLECVQDMDHENMFWYRQDPGLGLRLIYFSYDVKMKEKGDIPEGYSVSREKKERFSLILESASTNQTSMYLCASSLGGPPYYEQYFGPGTRLTVT.

This chain joins TRBV4-3 and TRBJ2-2; 8 positions agree with TRBD1. Germline values: CDR1 LGHNA, CDR2 YSLEER. With 1 base clipped from V and 1 base from J, the junction kept 2 bases outside the gene matches. This CDR3 region has 16 residues. CDR3: CASSQGTGGNTGELFF. For the CDR3, the DNA is TGCGCCAGCAGCCAAGGAACAGGGGGGAACACCGGGGAGCTGTTTTTT.

The CDR3 sequence is CASSPKGGRTEAFF. Written as DNA, the CDR3 is TGTGCCAGCTCACCTAAAGGGGGCCGGACTGAAGCTTTCTTT. The chain couples TRBV18 to TRBJ1-1; 7 bases line up with TRBD1. CDR1 is KGHSH and CDR2 is LQKENI in the germline V gene. J gave up 5 bases and V 3 bases, and 6 bases lay outside the gene matches. The CDR3 has 14 amino acids.

The chain employs TRBV30 and TRBJ1-4; unclear D gene. V was trimmed by 0 bases and J by 8 bases, leaving 16 bases between them. The CDR3 has 15 amino acids. Germline lookup yields CDR1 GTSNPN and CDR2 SVGIG (reference sequence). The CDR3 loop reads CAWSVRGSMGEKLFF. CDR3 nucleotides: TGTGCCTGGAGTGTACGTGGCAGCATGGGCGAAAAACTGTTTTTT. Together with reference TRBV30 and TRBJ1-4, the CDR3 gives the full variable domain: SQTIHQWPATLVQPVGSPLSLECTVEGTSNPNLYWYRQAAGRGLQLLFYSVGIGQISSEVPQNLSASRPQDRQFILSSKKLLLSDSGFYLCAWSVRGSMGEKLFFGSGTQLSVL.

CDR3 amino acids: CASSQDGGAGETQYF. The DNA for the CDR3 is TGCGCCAGCAGCCAAGACGGGGGGGCAGGAGAGACCCAGTACTTC. This sequence joins TRBV4-3 and TRBJ2-5, with 8 positions matching TRBD2. There are 15 residues in the CDR3. Per germline, CDR1 LGHNA and CDR2 YSLEER. V was clipped by 0 bases and J by 4 bases; unmatched bases: 4.

This clone is a singleton in its sample. The chain links TRBV28 to TRBJ1-5; D call uncertain. CDR1 is MDHEN, CDR2 SYDVKM, per germline. Trimming left V 7 bases short and J 4 bases short, with 23 bases between. This CDR3 has 17 amino acids. CDR3 bases: TGTGCCAGCACCGACGCAACGGGAAGTGCGAAAAATCAGCCCCAGCATTTT. Protein: CASTDATGSAKNQPQHF.

This clone was seen a handful of times. The junction departs from germline at one end; a sequencing error may be responsible. V gene TRBV7-9 combines with J gene TRBJ2-1; D perhaps matches TRBD1 (6 bases). The CDR3 runs to 12 residues. Germline values: CDR1 SEHNR, CDR2 FQNEAQ (reference sequence). CDR3 loop: CSSSLRGIEQFF. The CDR3 bases are TGTTCCAGCAGCTTAAGGGGGATTGAGCAGTTCTTC. The full variable domain, its missing parts supplied by reference TRBV7-9 and TRBJ2-1, is DTGVSQNPRHKITKRGQNVTFRCDPISEHNRLYWYRQTLGQGPEFLTYFQNEAQLEKSRLLSDRFSAERPKGSFSTLEIQRTEQGDSAMYLCSSSLRGIEQFFGPGTRLTVL.